What follows is one T cell receptor beta chain and its context. The sample comes from a study of blood T cell repertoires in COVID-19. The repertoire was sequenced with immunoSEQ multiplex PCR; TCRdb's copy has only in-frame clones and lacks some. Of under 60,000 clones detected, 77% appear once; the ten largest clones hold 15% to 20%. The V segment lost 0 bases and the J segment 7 bases; nucleotides outside the gene matches: 2. Looked up from germline, CDR1 is SGDLS and CDR2 is YYNGEE. This CDR3 contains 13 residues. This TCR derives from a human donor with active or convalescent COVID-19. The donor label of this sample is uncertain. The rearrangement uses TRBV9 and TRBJ2-5; 8 nucleotides align to TRBD1. The source material was peripheral blood. CDR3 sequence reads: CASSVVGTGTQYF. In DNA, the CDR3 is TGTGCCAGCAGCGTAGTGGGGACAGGGACCCAGTACTTC.